This TCR beta chain was profiled in a study of blood T cell repertoires in COVID-19. This CDR3 has 15 residues. Trimming stripped 4 bases from V and 4 bases from J, with 13 bases between. Germline CDR1 is MNHEY and CDR2 is SVGAGI. A single count supports this clone. In the original workflow: Reference gene primer amplification gave estimated nucleated cell counts. Clones were read by immunoSEQ multiplex PCR, and TCRdb kept only the in-frame ones, dropping some. V and J calls and clone size come straight from that table; D and trimming were deduced from the DNA. The data show about 120,000 clones, 80% to 90% seen once.

This sequence was found in a woman aged 70-85 years with acute or convalescent COVID-19. The genes are TRBV6-5 and TRBJ1-4, with D hard to call. Sequences were obtained from peripheral blood. CDR3 bases: TGTGCCAGCAGTTTTCGATGGGCCTATAATGAAAAACTGTTTTTT. This sequence encodes CASSFRWAYNEKLFF.